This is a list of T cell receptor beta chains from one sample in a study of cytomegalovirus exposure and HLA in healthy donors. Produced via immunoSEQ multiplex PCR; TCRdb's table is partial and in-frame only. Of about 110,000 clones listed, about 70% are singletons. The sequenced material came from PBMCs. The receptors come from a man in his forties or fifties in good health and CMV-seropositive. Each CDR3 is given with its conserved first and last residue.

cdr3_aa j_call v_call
CASFTSGDYNEQFF TRBJ2-1 TRBV10-2
CASSPLSGELFF TRBJ2-2 TRBV27
CASSGQGVYGYTF TRBJ1-2 TRBV28
CATSAGQVNYGYTF TRBJ1-2 TRBV15
CASSSATGLGTDTQYF TRBJ2-3 TRBV5-1
CASRDITAGNTEAFF TRBJ1-1 TRBV6-1
CASSLSGMAQYF TRBJ2-5 TRBV2
CASSEAPGGNYGYTF TRBJ1-2 TRBV6-1
CASSEWGGGASDTQYF TRBJ2-3 TRBV25-1
CASSHYQGTGYNEQFF TRBJ2-1 TRBV4-2
CARVQLTGELFF TRBJ2-2 TRBV5-3
CASSGTGGWTEAFF TRBJ1-1 TRBV2
CASSSGTSAGETQYF TRBJ2-5 TRBV5-4
CASSQLDSYGYTF TRBJ1-2 TRBV4-1
CASSPLLRLVNEQFF TRBJ2-1 TRBV6-6
CASRPGVANTGELFF TRBJ2-2 TRBV10-1
CASSKYRGEGTDTQYF TRBJ2-3 TRBV19